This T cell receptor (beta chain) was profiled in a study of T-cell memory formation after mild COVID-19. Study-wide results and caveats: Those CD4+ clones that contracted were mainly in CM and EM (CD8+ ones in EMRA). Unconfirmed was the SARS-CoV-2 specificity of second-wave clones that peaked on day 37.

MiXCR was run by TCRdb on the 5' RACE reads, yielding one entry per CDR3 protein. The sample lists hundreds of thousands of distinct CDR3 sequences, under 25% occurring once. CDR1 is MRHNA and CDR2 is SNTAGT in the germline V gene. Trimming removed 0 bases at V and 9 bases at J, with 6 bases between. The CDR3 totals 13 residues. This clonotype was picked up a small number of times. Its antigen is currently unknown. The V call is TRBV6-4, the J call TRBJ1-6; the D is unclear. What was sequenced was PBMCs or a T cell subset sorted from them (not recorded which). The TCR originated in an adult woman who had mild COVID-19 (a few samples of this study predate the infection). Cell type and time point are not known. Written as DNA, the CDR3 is TGTGCCAGCAGTGACTCGACTCGTTCACCCCTCCACTTT. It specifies CASSDSTRSPLHF.